This T cell receptor beta chain was sequenced in a study of blood T cell repertoires in COVID-19. The V gene's germline CDR1 is KGHSH and CDR2 LQKENI. The CDR3 runs to 16 residues. With 8 bases clipped from V and 4 bases from J, the junction kept 8 bases outside the gene matches. One Seattle source followed patients from active infection through their disease course. This clone has only one observation. As originally analysed: Reference gene primer amplification in the assay estimated nucleated cell counts. TCRdb's table, derived via immunoSEQ multiplex PCR, lists solely in-frame clones and lacks some. V, J and clone size are those of that table, while D and trimming were read from the DNA. Among approximately 120,000 clones listed, around 80% were seen once.

V gene TRBV18 combines with J gene TRBJ2-1, with 13 bases that match TRBD2. Sequenced input: peripheral blood. This receptor was obtained from a man under 40 with COVID-19, enrolled during active disease. The CDR3 reads CASTPSLAGGYNEQFF. DNA for the CDR3: TGTGCCAGCACGCCCTCACTAGCGGGAGGGTACAATGAGCAGTTCTTC.